Following are 18 T cell receptor beta chains from one sample sequenced in a study of CXCR3-negative and CXCR3-positive naive CD8 T cells. Whole-study findings and limits: The study found more hydrophobic TRB CDR3s in CXCR3-positive naive cells than in CXCR3-negative naive cells.

With UMI labels, 5' RACE was used to prepare the TRB cDNA libraries. TCRdb re-called the 5' RACE reads; every CDR3 protein appears as one record, without DNA. This table holds about 120,000 distinct CDR3 sequences. No antigens are known for them. The sequenced sample was naive CXCR3+ CD8+ T cells from blood. Subset reported: CD45RO-CCR7+CD27+CD95- naive CD8+ T cells expressing CXCR3 (TNR3+). These receptors came from a human donor in good health. Some clones in this sample may be carry-over from other donors' samples.

V and J are TRBV13 and TRBJ2-2; TCRdb's D gene call, TRBD2, goes unchecked for lack of DNA. Germline CDR1 reads PRHDT; CDR2 reads FYEKMQ (reference sequence). There are 17 residues in the CDR3. CDR3 protein: CASSPRGLAGVTGELFF.

The gene calls are TRBV7-9 and TRBJ1-6; the TCRdb call, TRBD1, lacks DNA for checking. The germline V gene has CDR1 SEHNR and CDR2 FQNEAQ (reference sequence). The CDR3 totals 17 residues. This CDR3 reads CASSPYYREGGGSPLHF.

This chain joins TRBV5-1 and TRBJ2-5; TCRdb's D gene call, TRBD1, goes unchecked for lack of DNA. Looked up from germline, CDR1 is SGHRS and CDR2 is YFSETQ. The CDR3 runs 16 residues. This CDR3 is CASRLGGRGEAETQYF.

The J gene is TRBJ2-7, the V gene TRBV6-5. The CDR3 extends over 15 amino acids. Germline CDR1 is MNHEY and CDR2 is SVGAGI. CDR3 amino acids: CASSYDGAPSYEQYF.

This CDR3 reads CATSSEQSSNQPQHF. J is TRBJ1-5 and V is TRBV15. The CDR3 spans 15 residues. Germline CDR1 LNHNV, CDR2 YYDKDF (reference sequence).

The chain recombines TRBV7-9 with TRBJ1-2. This CDR3 region has 13 residues. Germline V gene lookup returns CDR1 SEHNR and CDR2 FQNEAQ (reference sequence). CDR3 residues: CASSLGTAAGYTF.

J is TRBJ2-1 and V is TRBV6-2 or TRBV6-3; TCRdb indicates TRBD1, and absent DNA this call remains unverified. The V gene's germline CDR1 is MNHEY and CDR2 SVGEGT. This CDR3 spans 13 amino acids. The chain's CDR3 is CASSLGQINEQLF.

This sequence joins TRBV7-2 and TRBJ2-2; with no DNA, the TCRdb D assignment of TRBD1 cannot be verified. The CDR3 length is 14 residues. The germline V gene has CDR1 SGHTA and CDR2 FQGNSA. CDR3 residues: CASSFDPYTGELFF.

This chain uses TRBV4-3 with TRBJ2-1; TCRdb lists TRBD1, though no DNA is available to test this call. CDR3 length: 15 amino acids. Per germline, CDR1 LGHNA and CDR2 YSLEER. CDR3 residues: CASSQDGTGWGEQFF.

The chain recombines TRBV20-1 with TRBJ2-7; the TCRdb call, TRBD2, lacks DNA for checking. The CDR3 loop spans 13 amino acids. The germline V gene has CDR1 DFQATT and CDR2 SNEGSKA (reference sequence). The CDR3 is CSAAPGLAREQYF.

This chain joins TRBV5-1 and TRBJ2-2; the D call of TRBD1 rests on TCRdb alone, since no DNA is present to check it. Germline loops: CDR1 SGHRS, CDR2 YFSETQ. The CDR3 extends over 16 amino acids. CDR3: CASSLWDSRGTGELFF.

The chain recombines TRBV5-5 with TRBJ2-7; no DNA is available, so the TRBD1 call from TCRdb remains unchecked. This CDR3 spans 13 amino acids. Germline CDR1 reads SGHKS; CDR2 reads YYEKEE (reference sequence). CDR3 sequence reads: CASSFTGAQEQYF.

The J gene is TRBJ2-3, the V gene TRBV14; TCRdb returns TRBD1, unconfirmable since there is no DNA. Germline V CDR1 and CDR2: SGHDN, FVKESK. The CDR3 contains 14 residues. The CDR3 region is CASSQFGGTATQYF.

The chain has TRBV12-3 or TRBV12-4 and TRBJ2-1; TCRdb calls TRBD1, which cannot be checked without DNA. This CDR3 has 13 residues. The CDR3: CASSLAPGNEQFF.

The chain recombines TRBV1 with TRBJ1-3; TCRdb selects TRBD1, and the lack of DNA leaves this call unchecked. TRBV1 is classified as a pseudogene. This CDR3 is 15 amino acids long. CDR3: CTSRAGDNSGNTIYF.

The chain joins TRBV28 to TRBJ1-5. This CDR3 is built from 12 residues. Germline assignment: CDR1 MDHEN and CDR2 SYDVKM. The CDR3 loop is CASSPSLKPQHF.

The genes are TRBV6-5 and TRBJ1-2. CDR3 length: 14 amino acids. Germline lookup yields CDR1 MNHEY and CDR2 SVGAGI. The CDR3 region is CASSPDIGGYGYTF.

The genes are TRBV5-6 and TRBJ2-5; TCRdb outputs TRBD1, but without DNA this stays unchecked. Germline V CDR1 and CDR2: SGHDT, YYEEEE. CDR3 size: 14 residues. The CDR3 here is CASLDEGRGETQYF. The full variable domain, in which reference TRBV5-6 and TRBJ2-5 provide the parts outside the CDR3, is DAGVTQSPTHLIKTRGQQVTLRCSPKSGHDTVSWYQQALGQGPQFIFQYYEEEERQRGNFPDRFSGHQFPNYSSELNVNALLLGDSALYLCASLDEGRGETQYFGPGTRLLVL.